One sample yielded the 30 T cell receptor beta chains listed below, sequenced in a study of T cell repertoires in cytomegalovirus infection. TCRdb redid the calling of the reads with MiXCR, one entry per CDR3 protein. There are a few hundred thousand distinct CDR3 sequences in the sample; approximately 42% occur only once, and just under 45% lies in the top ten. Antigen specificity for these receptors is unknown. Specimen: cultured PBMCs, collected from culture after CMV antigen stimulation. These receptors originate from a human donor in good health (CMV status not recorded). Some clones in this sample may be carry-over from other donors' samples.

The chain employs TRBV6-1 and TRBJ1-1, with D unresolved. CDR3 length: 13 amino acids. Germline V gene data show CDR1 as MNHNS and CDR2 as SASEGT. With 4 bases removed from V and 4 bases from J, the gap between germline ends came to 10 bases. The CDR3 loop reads CASSVTVPTEAFF. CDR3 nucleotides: TGTGCCAGCAGTGTGACGGTCCCCACTGAAGCTTTCTTT.

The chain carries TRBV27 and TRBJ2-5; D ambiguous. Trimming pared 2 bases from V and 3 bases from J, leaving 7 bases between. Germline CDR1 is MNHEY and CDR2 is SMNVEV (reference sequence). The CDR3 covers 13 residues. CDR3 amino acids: CASSLIPEETQYF. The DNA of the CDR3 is TGTGCCAGCAGTTTAATCCCGGAAGAGACCCAGTACTTC.

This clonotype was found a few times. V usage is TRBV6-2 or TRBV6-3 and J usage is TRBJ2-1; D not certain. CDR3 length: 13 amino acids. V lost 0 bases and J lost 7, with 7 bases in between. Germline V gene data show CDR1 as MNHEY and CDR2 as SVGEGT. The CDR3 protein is CASSYSRINEQFF. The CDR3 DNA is TGTGCCAGCAGTTACTCGAGAATTAATGAGCAGTTCTTC.

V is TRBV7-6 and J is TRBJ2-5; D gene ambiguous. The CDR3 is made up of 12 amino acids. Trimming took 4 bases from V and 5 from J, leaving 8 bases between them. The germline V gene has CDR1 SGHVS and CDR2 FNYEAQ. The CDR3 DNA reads TGTGCCAGCAGCTCCAACCGGGAGACCCAGTACTTC. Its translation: CASSSNRETQYF. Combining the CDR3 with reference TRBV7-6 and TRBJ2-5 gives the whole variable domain GAGVSQSPRYKVTKRGQDVALRCDPISGHVSLYWYRQALGQGPEFLTYFNYEAQQDKSGLPNDRFSAERPEGSISTLTIQRTEQRDSAMYRCASSSNRETQYFGPGTRLLVL.

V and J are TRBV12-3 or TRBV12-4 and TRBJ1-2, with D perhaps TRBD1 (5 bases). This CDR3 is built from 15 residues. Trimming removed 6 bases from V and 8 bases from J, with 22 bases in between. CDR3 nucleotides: TGTGCCAGCAGCCCATCCGGGAGGGGAAGGCGGGGCTACACCTTC. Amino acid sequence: CASSPSGRGRRGYTF.

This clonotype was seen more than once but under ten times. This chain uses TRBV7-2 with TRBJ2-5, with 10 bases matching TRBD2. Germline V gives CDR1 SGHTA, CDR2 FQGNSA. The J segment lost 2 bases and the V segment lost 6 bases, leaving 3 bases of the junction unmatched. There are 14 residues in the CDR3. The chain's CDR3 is CASRLLAGQETQYF. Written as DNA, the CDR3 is TGTGCCAGCAGACTACTAGCGGGGCAAGAGACCCAGTACTTC.

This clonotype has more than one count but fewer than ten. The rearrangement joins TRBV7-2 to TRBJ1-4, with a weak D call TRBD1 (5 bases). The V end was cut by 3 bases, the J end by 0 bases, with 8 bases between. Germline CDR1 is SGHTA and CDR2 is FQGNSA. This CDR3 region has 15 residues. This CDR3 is CASSFLGATNEKLFF. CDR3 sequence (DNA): TGTGCCAGCAGCTTTTTGGGGGCAACTAATGAAAAACTGTTTTTT.

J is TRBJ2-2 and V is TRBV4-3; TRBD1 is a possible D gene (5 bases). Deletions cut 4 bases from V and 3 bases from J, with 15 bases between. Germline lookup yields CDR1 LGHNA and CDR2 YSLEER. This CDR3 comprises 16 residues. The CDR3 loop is CASSPTGAADTGELFF. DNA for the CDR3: TGCGCCAGCAGCCCAACAGGCGCGGCTGACACCGGGGAGCTGTTTTTT.

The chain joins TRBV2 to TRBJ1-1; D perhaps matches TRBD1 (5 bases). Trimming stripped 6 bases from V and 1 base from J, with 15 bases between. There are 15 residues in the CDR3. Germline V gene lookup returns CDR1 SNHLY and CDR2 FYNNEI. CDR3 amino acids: CASRTMGQQNTEAFF. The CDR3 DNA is TGTGCCAGCAGAACGATGGGGCAACAGAACACTGAAGCTTTCTTT.

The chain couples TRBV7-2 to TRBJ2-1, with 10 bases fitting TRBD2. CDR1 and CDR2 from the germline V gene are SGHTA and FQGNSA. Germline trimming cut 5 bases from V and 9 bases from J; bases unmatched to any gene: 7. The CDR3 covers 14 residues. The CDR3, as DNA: TGTGCCAGCAGCCCCGGTCGGACTAGCGGTGAGCAGTTCTTC. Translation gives CASSPGRTSGEQFF.

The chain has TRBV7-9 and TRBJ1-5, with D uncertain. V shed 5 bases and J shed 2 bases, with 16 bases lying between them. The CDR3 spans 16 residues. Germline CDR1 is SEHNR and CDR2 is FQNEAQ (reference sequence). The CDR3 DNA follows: TGTGCCAGCAGCATACCAACTGGGGTTGGCAATCAGCCCCAGCATTTT. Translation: CASSIPTGVGNQPQHF.

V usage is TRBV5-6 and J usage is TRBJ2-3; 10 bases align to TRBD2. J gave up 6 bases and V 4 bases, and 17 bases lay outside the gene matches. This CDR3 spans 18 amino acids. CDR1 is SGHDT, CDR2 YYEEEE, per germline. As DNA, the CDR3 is TGTGCCAGCAGCCATGAGAGCGGGAGGGCCCGTTCCGTTGATACGCAGTATTTT. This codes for CASSHESGRARSVDTQYF.

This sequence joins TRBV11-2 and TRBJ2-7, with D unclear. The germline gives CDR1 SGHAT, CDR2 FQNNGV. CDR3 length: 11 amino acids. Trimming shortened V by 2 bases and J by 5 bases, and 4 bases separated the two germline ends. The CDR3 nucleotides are TGTGCCAGCAGCTTACACCACGAGCAGTACTTC. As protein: CASSLHHEQYF.

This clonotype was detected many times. For the CDR3, the DNA is TGTGCCAGCAGCTTAGACACTAGCGGGGGGGGCCTTGAGCAGTTCTTC. Translation gives CASSLDTSGGGLEQFF. The chain combines TRBV7-6 with TRBJ2-1; 13 bases are shared with TRBD2. Per the germline V gene, CDR1 is SGHVS and CDR2 is FNYEAQ. V lost 1 base and J lost 9; bases outside the gene matches: 6. There are 16 residues in the CDR3.

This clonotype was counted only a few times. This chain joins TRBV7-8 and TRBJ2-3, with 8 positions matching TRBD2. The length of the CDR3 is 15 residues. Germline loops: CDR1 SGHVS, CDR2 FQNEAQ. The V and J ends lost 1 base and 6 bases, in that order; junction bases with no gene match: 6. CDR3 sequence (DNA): TGTGCCAGCAGCTTAGGGTACAGCGGGAGTGATACGCAGTATTTT. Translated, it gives CASSLGYSGSDTQYF.

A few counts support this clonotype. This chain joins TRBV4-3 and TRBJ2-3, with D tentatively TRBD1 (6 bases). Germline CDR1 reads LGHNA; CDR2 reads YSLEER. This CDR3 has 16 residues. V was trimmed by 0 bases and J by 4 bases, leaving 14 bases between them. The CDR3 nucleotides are TGCGCCAGCAGCCAAGAAGGCAGGGGTAGTGCAGATACGCAGTATTTT. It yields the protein CASSQEGRGSADTQYF.

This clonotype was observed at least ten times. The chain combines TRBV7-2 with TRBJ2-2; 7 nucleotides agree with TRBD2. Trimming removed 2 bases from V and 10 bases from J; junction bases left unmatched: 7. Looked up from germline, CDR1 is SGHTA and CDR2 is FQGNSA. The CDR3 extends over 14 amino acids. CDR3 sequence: CASSLSSGREELFF. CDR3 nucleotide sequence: TGTGCCAGCAGCTTATCCTCAGGGAGGGAGGAGCTGTTTTTT.

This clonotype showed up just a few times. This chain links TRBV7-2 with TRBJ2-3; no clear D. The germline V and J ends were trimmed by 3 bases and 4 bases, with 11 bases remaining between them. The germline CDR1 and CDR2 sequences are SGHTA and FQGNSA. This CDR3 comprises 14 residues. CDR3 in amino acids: CASSLGPWADTQYF. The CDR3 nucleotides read TGTGCCAGCAGCTTGGGTCCGTGGGCAGATACGCAGTATTTT. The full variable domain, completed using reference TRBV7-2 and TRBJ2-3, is GAGVSQSPSNKVTEKGKDVELRCDPISGHTALYWYRQSLGQGLEFLIYFQGNSAPDKSGLPSDRFSAERTGGSVSTLTIQRTQQEDSAVYLCASSLGPWADTQYFGPGTRLTVL.

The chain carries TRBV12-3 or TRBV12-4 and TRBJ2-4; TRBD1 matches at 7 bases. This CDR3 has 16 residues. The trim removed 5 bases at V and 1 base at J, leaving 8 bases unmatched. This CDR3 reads CASSSEQGNAKNIQYF. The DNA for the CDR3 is TGTGCCAGCAGTAGCGAACAGGGGAATGCCAAAAACATTCAGTACTTC.

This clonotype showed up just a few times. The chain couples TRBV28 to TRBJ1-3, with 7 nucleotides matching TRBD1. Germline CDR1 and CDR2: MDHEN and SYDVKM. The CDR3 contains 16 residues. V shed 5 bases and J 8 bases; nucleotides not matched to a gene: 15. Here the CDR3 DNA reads TGTGCCAGCAGTGCCCTCCCTAGGGGGCTGGAAGACACCATATATTTT. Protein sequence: CASSALPRGLEDTIYF. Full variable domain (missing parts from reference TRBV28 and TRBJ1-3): DVKVTQSSRYLVKRTGEKVFLECVQDMDHENMFWYRQDPGLGLRLIYFSYDVKMKEKGDIPEGYSVSREKKERFSLILESASTNQTSMYLCASSALPRGLEDTIYFGEGSWLTVV.

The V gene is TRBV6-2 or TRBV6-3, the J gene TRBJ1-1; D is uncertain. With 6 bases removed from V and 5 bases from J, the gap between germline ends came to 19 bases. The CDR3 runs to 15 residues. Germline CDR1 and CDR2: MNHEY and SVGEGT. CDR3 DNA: TGTGCCAGCAGCCTCTCCGACGGGCCGCGGACTGAAGCTTTCTTT. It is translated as CASSLSDGPRTEAFF.

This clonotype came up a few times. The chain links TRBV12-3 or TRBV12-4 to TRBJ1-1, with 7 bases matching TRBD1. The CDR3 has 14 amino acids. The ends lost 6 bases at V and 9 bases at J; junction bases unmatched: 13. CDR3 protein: CASSSLTGWGQAFF. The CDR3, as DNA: TGTGCCAGCAGCTCCTTGACAGGGTGGGGGCAAGCTTTCTTT.

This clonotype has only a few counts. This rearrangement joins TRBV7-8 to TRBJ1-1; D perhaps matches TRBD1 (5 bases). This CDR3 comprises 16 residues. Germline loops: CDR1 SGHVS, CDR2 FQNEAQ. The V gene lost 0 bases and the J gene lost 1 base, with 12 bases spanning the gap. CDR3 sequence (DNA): TGTGCCAGCAGCTTAGCTAACGGGGGGTGGAACACTGAAGCTTTCTTT. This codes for CASSLANGGWNTEAFF.

The CDR3 protein is CASSLSTSGAQETQYF. The DNA for the CDR3 is TGTGCCAGCAGTTTATCCACTAGCGGGGCCCAAGAGACCCAGTACTTC. This rearrangement joins TRBV27 to TRBJ2-5; 10 bases line up with TRBD2. Germline CDR1 MNHEY, CDR2 SMNVEV (reference sequence). J was trimmed by 1 base and V by 0 bases; bases with no gene match: 2. This CDR3 contains 16 residues.

This chain's CDR3 is CASRGQGFYNSPLHF. CDR3 in DNA: TGTGCCAGCAGGGGACAGGGATTTTATAATTCACCCCTCCACTTT. The chain employs TRBV14 and TRBJ1-6; TRBD1 matches at 9 bases. The CDR3 runs to 15 residues. Germline CDR1 and CDR2: SGHDN and FVKESK. V dropped 6 bases and J dropped 4; count of bases not matched to a gene: 4.

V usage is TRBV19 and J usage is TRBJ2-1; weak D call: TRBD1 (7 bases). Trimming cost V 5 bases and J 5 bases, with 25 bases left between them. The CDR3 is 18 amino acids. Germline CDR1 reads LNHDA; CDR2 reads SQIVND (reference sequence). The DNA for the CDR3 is TGTGCCAGTAGTCCCGGGGGCGTACAGGGGATAAATGACAATGAGCAGTTCTTC. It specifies CASSPGGVQGINDNEQFF.

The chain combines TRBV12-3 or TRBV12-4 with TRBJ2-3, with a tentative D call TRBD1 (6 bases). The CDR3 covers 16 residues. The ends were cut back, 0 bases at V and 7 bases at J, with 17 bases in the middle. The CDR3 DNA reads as TGTGCCAGCAGTTTAGCGGGCCAGGGGAAGCGACATACGCAGTATTTT. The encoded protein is CASSLAGQGKRHTQYF.

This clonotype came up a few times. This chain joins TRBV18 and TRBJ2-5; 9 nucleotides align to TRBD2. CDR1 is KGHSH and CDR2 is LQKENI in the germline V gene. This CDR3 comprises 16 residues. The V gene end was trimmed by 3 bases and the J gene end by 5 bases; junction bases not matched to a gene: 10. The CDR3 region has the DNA TGTGCCAGCTCACCGGCTAGCGGGATTCTCATGGAGACCCAGTACTTC. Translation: CASSPASGILMETQYF.

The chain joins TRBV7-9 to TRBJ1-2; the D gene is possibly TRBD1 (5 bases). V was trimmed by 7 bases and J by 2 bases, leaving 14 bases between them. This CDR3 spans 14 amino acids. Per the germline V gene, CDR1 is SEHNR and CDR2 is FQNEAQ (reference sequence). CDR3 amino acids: CASTPPGVNYGYTF. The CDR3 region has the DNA TGTGCCAGCACCCCCCCGGGGGTCAACTATGGCTACACCTTC.

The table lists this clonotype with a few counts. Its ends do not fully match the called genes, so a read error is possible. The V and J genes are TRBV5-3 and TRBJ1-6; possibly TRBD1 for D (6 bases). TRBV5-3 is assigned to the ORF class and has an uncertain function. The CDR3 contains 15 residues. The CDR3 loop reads CASSLAGRGNSPLHF. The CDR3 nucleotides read TGTGCCAGCAGCTTGGCGGGCAGGGGTAATTCACCCCTCCACTTT.